This T cell receptor (beta chain) was sequenced in a study of blood T cell repertoires in COVID-19. Study as a whole: Both acute and convalescent COVID-19 samples were obtained from the United States, Italy and Spain. The cDNA or gDNA used as material had been derived from T cells, B-cell-depleted T cells, or PBMCs.

The CDR3 is 16 residues long. V lost 3 bases and J lost 0, with 14 bases in between. Germline CDR1 and CDR2: MDHEN and SYDVKM. Original analysis: Amplification of reference gene primers provided the estimated nucleated cell counts. TCRdb's table, derived via immunoSEQ multiplex PCR, lists solely in-frame clones and lacks some. V, J and clone size derive from that table, while D and trimming were established from the DNA sequence. The table lists roughly 230,000 clones, around 84% of them singletons. In Seattle, patients joined the study during active infection and were tracked longitudinally. The specimen was peripheral blood. The J gene is TRBJ1-1, the V gene TRBV28, with D maybe TRBD1 (5 bases). The sequence came from an elderly woman with COVID-19, enrolled during active disease. DNA for the CDR3: TGTGCCAGCAGTTTCTCGGGGGTTCCTGTGAACACTGAAGCTTTCTTT. The encoded protein is CASSFSGVPVNTEAFF.